Each of the 14 T cell receptor beta chains below was sequenced from the same sample in a study of blood T cell repertoires in COVID-19. The data were produced by immunoSEQ multiplex PCR, yet TCRdb's version contains in-frame clones alone and is incomplete. Among about 240,000 clones listed, roughly 86% were seen once. Material: peripheral blood. The source of these receptors is an older man with acute or convalescent COVID-19.

CDR3 loop: CASSRQGLGGYTF. In DNA form, the CDR3 reads TGTGCCAGCAGTCGACAGGGCTTGGGTGGCTACACCTTC. The V call is TRBV28, the J call TRBJ1-2; TRBD1 matches at 7 bases. This CDR3 comprises 13 residues. V shed 5 bases and J 7 bases; nucleotides not matched to a gene: 7. Germline CDR1 MDHEN, CDR2 SYDVKM.

This clone was picked up a small number of times. The rearrangement links TRBV3-1 (or the pseudogene TRBV3-2) to TRBJ2-5, with D perhaps TRBD2 (6 bases). CDR1 and CDR2 from the germline V gene are LGHDT and YNNKEL (reference sequence). V dropped 5 bases and J dropped 1 base, with 11 bases sitting between them. The CDR3 contains 14 residues. DNA of the CDR3: TGTGCCAGCAGCTCGGGACTTCTCCAAGAGACCCAGTACTTC. As protein: CASSSGLLQETQYF.

The CDR3 region is CASSQDRKGTEAFF. The DNA for the CDR3 is TGTGCCAGCAGCCAGGACAGGAAGGGGACTGAAGCTTTCTTT. The V gene is TRBV3-1 (or the pseudogene TRBV3-2), the J gene TRBJ1-1, with 7 bases aligning to TRBD1. J lost 5 bases, V lost 3 bases, and 6 bases had no gene match. The CDR3 consists of 14 residues. CDR1 is LGHDT, CDR2 YNNKEL, per germline (reference sequence).

There are a few counts of this clone. The chain is built from TRBV6-6 and TRBJ1-5, with 10 positions matching TRBD1. Germline V gives CDR1 MNHNY, CDR2 SVGAGI (reference sequence). J gave up 5 bases and V 6 bases, and 4 bases lay outside the gene matches. This CDR3 contains 14 residues. The CDR3 here is CASRGDRGHQPQHF. DNA of the CDR3: TGTGCCAGCAGGGGTGACAGGGGGCATCAGCCCCAGCATTTT.

The chain carries TRBV6-5 and TRBJ1-2; D call uncertain. The CDR3 extends over 14 amino acids. Per germline, CDR1 MNHEY and CDR2 SVGAGI. Trimming removed 2 bases from V and 8 bases from J, with 15 bases in between. Here the CDR3 reads CASSYAGSTGGYTF. The CDR3 nucleotides read TGTGCCAGCAGTTACGCCGGGTCAACGGGGGGCTACACCTTC.

The rearrangement joins TRBV16 to TRBJ2-2, with D unclear. CDR1 is KGHSY, CDR2 FQNENV, per germline. Trimming stripped 0 bases from V and 5 bases from J, with 13 bases between. This CDR3 region has 16 residues. The CDR3 DNA reads as TGTGCCAGCAGCCAATCGGCAGCATGGAGTACCGGGGAGCTGTTTTTT. This translates into CASSQSAAWSTGELFF.

This chain joins TRBV5-1 and TRBJ2-7; 8 bases are shared with TRBD2. The CDR3 is 16 residues long. V was pared by 4 bases and J by 6 bases, with 15 bases of the junction left unmatched. Germline V gene lookup returns CDR1 SGHRS and CDR2 YFSETQ. The CDR3 loop is CASSAGRGVRLGEQYF. The DNA for the CDR3 is TGCGCCAGCAGCGCTGGGCGGGGGGTCCGCCTGGGCGAGCAGTACTTC.

The V call is TRBV18, the J call TRBJ2-2; unclear D gene. Germline V CDR1 and CDR2: KGHSH, LQKENI. V was trimmed by 6 bases and J by 6 bases, leaving 5 bases between them. This CDR3 comprises 11 residues. In DNA form, the CDR3 reads TGTGCCAGCTCCCTTTCCGGGGAGCTGTTTTTT. The encoded protein is CASSLSGELFF.

The J gene is TRBJ2-5, the V gene TRBV2; D is undetermined. CDR1 and CDR2 (germline): SNHLY, FYNNEI. The CDR3 runs 11 residues. V lost 9 bases, J lost 3 bases, and 8 bases lay in between. For the CDR3, the DNA is TGTGCCAGTAAAGAGGAAGAGACCCAGTACTTC. It is translated as CASKEEETQYF.

There are a few counts of this clone. The chain uses TRBV7-9 and TRBJ1-1; 7 bases are a match to TRBD1. The CDR3 is made up of 15 amino acids. CDR1 and CDR2 from the germline V gene are SEHNR and FQNEAQ (reference sequence). V dropped 5 bases and J dropped 0; count of bases not matched to a gene: 6. As DNA, the CDR3 is TGTGCCAGCAGCCCCTACAGGGGTATGAACACTGAAGCTTTCTTT. Protein: CASSPYRGMNTEAFF.

This chain joins TRBV28 and TRBJ2-1; TRBD2 matches at 7 bases. CDR3 length: 16 residues. V trimming: 6 bases; J trimming: 10 bases; junction bases outside the gene matches: 18. Germline CDR1 MDHEN, CDR2 SYDVKM. CDR3 in amino acids: CASSPTGGEGKREQFF. In nucleotides, the CDR3 is TGTGCCAGCAGCCCTACGGGCGGGGAGGGGAAAAGGGAGCAGTTCTTC.

A word on this clone: The same CDR3 arises from other DNA sequences in this sample as well. The rearrangement uses TRBV6-6 and TRBJ1-1; 7 positions match TRBD1. The CDR3 has 10 amino acids. Looked up from germline, CDR1 is MNHNY and CDR2 is SVGAGI (reference sequence). The J segment lost 8 bases and the V segment lost 8 bases, leaving 2 bases of the junction unmatched. This CDR3 reads CASRDREAFF. Written as DNA, the CDR3 is TGTGCCAGCCGGGACAGAGAAGCTTTCTTT.

The chain employs TRBV24-1 and TRBJ1-1; D unclear. CDR3 length: 16 residues. V gave up 9 bases and J gave up 0 bases, with 19 bases separating them. Germline V gives CDR1 KGHDR, CDR2 SFDVKD. CDR3 sequence reads: CATPDTGRRVNTEAFF. Written as DNA, the CDR3 is TGTGCCACCCCTGACACCGGGAGGAGGGTGAACACTGAAGCTTTCTTT.

This chain connects TRBV2 to TRBJ2-1, with 11 bases fitting TRBD2. The CDR3 runs 16 residues. J lost 5 bases, V lost 7 bases, and 10 bases had no gene match. The germline V gene has CDR1 SNHLY and CDR2 FYNNEI. The CDR3 sequence: CASNGGGTSGNNEQFF. DNA of the CDR3: TGTGCCAGCAATGGGGGAGGGACTAGCGGCAACAATGAGCAGTTCTTC. Together with reference TRBV2 and TRBJ2-1, the CDR3 gives the full variable domain: EPEVTQTPSHQVTQMGQEVILRCVPISNHLYFYWYRQILGQKVEFLVSFYNNEISEKSEIFDDQFSVERPDGSNFTLKIRSTKLEDSAMYFCASNGGGTSGNNEQFFGPGTRLTVL.